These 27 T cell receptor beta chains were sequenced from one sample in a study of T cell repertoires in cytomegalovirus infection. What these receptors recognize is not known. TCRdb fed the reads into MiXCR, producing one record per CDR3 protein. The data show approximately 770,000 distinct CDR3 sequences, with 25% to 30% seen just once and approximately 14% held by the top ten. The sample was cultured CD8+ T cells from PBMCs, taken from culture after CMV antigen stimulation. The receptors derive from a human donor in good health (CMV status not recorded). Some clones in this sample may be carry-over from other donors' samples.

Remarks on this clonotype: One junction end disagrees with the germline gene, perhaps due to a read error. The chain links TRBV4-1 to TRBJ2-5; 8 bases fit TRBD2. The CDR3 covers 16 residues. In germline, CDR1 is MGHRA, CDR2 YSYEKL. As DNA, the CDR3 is TGTGCCAGCAGCCAAGAGGTGCGGGGGGCGTGGGAGACCCAGTACTTC. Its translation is CASSQEVRGAWETQYF.

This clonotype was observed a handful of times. CDR3 DNA: TGTGCCAGCAGTTTTGGAGGCCTCCGCTCCTATAATTCACCCCTCCACTTT. It yields the protein CASSFGGLRSYNSPLHF. The chain uses TRBV27 and TRBJ1-6, with unresolved D. Trimming removed 3 bases from V and 0 bases from J, with 12 bases in between. There are 17 residues in the CDR3. CDR1 MNHEY and CDR2 SMNVEV come from the germline V gene (reference sequence).

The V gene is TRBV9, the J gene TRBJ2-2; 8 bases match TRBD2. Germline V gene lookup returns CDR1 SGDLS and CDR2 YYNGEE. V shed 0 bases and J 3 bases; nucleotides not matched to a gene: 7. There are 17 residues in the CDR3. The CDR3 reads CASSVEGSGGYTGELFF. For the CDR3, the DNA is TGTGCCAGCAGCGTAGAGGGGAGCGGGGGTTACACCGGGGAGCTGTTTTTT.

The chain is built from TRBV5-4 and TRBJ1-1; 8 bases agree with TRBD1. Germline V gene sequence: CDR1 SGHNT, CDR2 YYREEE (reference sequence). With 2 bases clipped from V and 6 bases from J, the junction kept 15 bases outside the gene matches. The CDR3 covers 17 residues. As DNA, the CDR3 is TGTGCCAGCAGCTTCCGGACAGGGACTGGATCGGACGCTGAAGCTTTCTTT. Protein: CASSFRTGTGSDAEAFF.

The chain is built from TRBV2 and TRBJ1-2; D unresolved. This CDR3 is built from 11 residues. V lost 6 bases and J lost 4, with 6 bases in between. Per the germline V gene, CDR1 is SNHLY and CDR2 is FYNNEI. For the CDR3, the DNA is TGTGCCAGCAGGACCCCCTATGGCTACACCTTC. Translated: CASRTPYGYTF.

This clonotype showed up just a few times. This CDR3 reads CASSPPGVGETQYF. The CDR3 DNA reads as TGTGCCAGCAGTCCCCCCGGTGTCGGAGAGACCCAGTACTTC. The V and J genes are TRBV27 and TRBJ2-5; D is unclear. CDR1 MNHEY and CDR2 SMNVEV come from the germline V gene (reference sequence). V was shortened by 5 bases and J by 4 bases, with 14 bases between the two germline ends. The CDR3 is 14 amino acids.

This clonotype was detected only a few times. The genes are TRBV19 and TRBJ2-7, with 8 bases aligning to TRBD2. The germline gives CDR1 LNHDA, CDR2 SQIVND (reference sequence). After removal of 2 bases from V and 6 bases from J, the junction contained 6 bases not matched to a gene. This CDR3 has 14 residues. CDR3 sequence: CASSISGLDAEQYF. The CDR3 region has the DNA TGTGCCAGTAGTATATCGGGACTAGACGCCGAGCAGTACTTC.

The CDR3 spells CASSHVGQVYEQYF. CDR3 in DNA: TGCGCCAGCAGCCATGTAGGACAGGTCTACGAGCAGTACTTC. The chain links TRBV4-1 to TRBJ2-7; 7 positions agree with TRBD1. The CDR3 has 14 amino acids. The J segment lost 3 bases and the V segment lost 3 bases, leaving 5 bases of the junction unmatched. Germline V gene lookup returns CDR1 MGHRA and CDR2 YSYEKL.

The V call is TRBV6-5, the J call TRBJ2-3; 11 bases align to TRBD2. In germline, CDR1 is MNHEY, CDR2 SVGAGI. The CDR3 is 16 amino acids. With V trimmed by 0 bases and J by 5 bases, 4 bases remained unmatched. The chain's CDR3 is CASSYSTSGEVDTQYF. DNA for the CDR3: TGTGCCAGCAGTTACTCGACTAGCGGGGAGGTAGATACGCAGTATTTT.

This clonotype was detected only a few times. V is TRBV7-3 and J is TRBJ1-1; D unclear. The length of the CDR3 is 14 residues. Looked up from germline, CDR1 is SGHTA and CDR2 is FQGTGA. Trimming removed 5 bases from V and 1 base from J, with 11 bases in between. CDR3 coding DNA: TGTGCCAGCAGCCCAACGTTGGGGAACACTGAAGCTTTCTTT. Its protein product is CASSPTLGNTEAFF.

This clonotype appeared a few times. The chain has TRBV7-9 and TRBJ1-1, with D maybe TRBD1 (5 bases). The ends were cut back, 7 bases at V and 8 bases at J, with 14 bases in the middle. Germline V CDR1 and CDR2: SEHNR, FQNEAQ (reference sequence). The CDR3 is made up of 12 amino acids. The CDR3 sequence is CASIGTRAEAFF. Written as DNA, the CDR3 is TGTGCCAGCATTGGGACTAGGGCCGAAGCTTTCTTT.

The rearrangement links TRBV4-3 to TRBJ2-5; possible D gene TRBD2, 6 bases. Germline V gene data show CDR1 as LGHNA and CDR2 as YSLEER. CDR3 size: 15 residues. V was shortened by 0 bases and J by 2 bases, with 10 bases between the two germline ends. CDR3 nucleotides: TGCGCCAGCAGCCAAGATCGGGGGAAACAAGAGACCCAGTACTTC. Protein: CASSQDRGKQETQYF.

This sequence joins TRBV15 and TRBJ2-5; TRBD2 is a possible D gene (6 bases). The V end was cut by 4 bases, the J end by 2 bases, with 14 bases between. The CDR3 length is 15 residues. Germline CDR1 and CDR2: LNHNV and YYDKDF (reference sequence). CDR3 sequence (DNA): TGTGCCACCAGCAAAAGGACTACCATGCAAGAGACCCAGTACTTC. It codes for CATSKRTTMQETQYF.

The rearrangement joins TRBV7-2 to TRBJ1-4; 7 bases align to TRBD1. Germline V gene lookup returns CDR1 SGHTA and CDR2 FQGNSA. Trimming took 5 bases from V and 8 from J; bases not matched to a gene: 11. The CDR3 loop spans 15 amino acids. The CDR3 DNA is TGTGCCAGCAGCCCAGAGACAGGGCAAGACGAAAAACTGTTTTTT. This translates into CASSPETGQDEKLFF. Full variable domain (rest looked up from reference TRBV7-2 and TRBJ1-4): GAGVSQSPSNKVTEKGKDVELRCDPISGHTALYWYRQSLGQGLEFLIYFQGNSAPDKSGLPSDRFSAERTGGSVSTLTIQRTQQEDSAVYLCASSPETGQDEKLFFGSGTQLSVL.

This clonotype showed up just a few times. The chain's CDR3 is CASGGGGYTF. In DNA, the CDR3 is TGTGCCAGCGGAGGTGGCGGCTACACCTTC. The chain recombines TRBV6-2 or TRBV6-3 with TRBJ1-2; no clear D gene. The V gene lost 8 bases and the J gene lost 8 bases, with 9 bases spanning the gap. In germline, CDR1 is MNHEY, CDR2 SVGEGT. The CDR3 contains 10 residues.

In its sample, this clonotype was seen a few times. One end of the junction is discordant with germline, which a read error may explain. CDR3 amino acids: CASSQVSPYSKGGELFF. The CDR3 DNA reads TGTGCCAGCAGCCAAGTCTCCCCCTATTCGAAGGGCGGGGAGCTGTTTTTT. The chain carries TRBV4-1 and TRBJ2-2, with D uncertain. Per germline, CDR1 MGHRA and CDR2 YSYEKL. This CDR3 spans 17 amino acids.

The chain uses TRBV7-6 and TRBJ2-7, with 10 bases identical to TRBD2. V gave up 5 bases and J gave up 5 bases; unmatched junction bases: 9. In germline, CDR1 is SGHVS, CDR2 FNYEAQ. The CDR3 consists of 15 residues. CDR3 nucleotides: TGTGCCAGCAGCGTTAGCGGGGGGCCTATCAACGAGCAGTACTTC. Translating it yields CASSVSGGPINEQYF. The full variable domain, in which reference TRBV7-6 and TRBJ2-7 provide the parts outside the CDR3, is GAGVSQSPRYKVTKRGQDVALRCDPISGHVSLYWYRQALGQGPEFLTYFNYEAQQDKSGLPNDRFSAERPEGSISTLTIQRTEQRDSAMYRCASSVSGGPINEQYFGPGTRLTVT.

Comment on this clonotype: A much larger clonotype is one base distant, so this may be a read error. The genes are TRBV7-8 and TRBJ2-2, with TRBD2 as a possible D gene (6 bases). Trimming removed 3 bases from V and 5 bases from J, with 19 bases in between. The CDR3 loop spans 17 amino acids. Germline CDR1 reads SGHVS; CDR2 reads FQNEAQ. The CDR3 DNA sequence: TGTGCCAGCAGCTTTCCAACTAGCAGGCCCGGGACCGGGGAGCTGTTTTTT. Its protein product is CASSFPTSRPGTGELFF.

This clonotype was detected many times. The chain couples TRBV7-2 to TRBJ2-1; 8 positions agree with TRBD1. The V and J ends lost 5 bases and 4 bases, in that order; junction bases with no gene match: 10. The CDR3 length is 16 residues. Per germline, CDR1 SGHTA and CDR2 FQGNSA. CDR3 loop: CASSRMGDRLYNEQFF. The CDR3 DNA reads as TGTGCCAGCAGCCGCATGGGGGACAGGCTTTACAATGAGCAGTTCTTC.

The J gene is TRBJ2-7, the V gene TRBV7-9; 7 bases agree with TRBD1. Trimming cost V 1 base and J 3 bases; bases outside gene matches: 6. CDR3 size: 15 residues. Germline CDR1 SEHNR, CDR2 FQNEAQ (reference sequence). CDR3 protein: CASSLGQGKYYEQYV. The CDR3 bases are TGTGCCAGCAGCTTAGGACAGGGAAAGTACTACGAGCAGTACGTC.

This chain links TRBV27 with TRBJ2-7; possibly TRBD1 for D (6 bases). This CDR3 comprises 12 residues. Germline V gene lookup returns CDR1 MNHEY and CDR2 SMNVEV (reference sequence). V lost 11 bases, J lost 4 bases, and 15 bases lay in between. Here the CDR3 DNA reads TGTGCCGCCCGGGACATCAATTACGAGCAGTACTTC. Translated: CAARDINYEQYF.

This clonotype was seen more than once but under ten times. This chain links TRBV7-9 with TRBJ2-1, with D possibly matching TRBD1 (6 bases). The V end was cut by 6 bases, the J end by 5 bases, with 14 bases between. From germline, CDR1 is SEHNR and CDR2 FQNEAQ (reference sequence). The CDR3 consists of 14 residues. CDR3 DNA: TGTGCCAGCAGTCGACCCGGACAGCACAATGAGCAGTTCTTC. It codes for CASSRPGQHNEQFF.

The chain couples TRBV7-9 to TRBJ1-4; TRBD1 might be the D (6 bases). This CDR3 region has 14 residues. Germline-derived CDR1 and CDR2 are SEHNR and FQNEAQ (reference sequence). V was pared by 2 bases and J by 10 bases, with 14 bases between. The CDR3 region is CASSLPQGEGKLFF. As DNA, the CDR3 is TGTGCCAGCAGCTTACCACAGGGTGAGGGAAAACTGTTTTTT.

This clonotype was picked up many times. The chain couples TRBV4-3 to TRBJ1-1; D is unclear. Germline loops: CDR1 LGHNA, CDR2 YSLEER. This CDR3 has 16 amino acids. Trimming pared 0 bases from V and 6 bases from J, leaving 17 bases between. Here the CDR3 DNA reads TGCGCCAGCAGCCAAGATGGGCCCAGGTACGGGTCTGAAGCTTTCTTT. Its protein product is CASSQDGPRYGSEAFF.

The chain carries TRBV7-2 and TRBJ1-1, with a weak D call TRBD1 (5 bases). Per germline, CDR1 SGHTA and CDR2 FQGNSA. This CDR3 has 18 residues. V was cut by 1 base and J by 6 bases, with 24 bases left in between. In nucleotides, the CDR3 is TGTGCCAGCAGCTTAGACCGTTTACGACAGTCTCAAGGAGCTGAAGCTTTCTTT. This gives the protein CASSLDRLRQSQGAEAFF.

The CDR3 bases are TGCGCCAGCAGCCAGACTCTAGGGGGAAACACCATATATTTT. Translation: CASSQTLGGNTIYF. The V gene is TRBV4-1, the J gene TRBJ1-3, with unresolved D. Trimming cost V 3 bases and J 4 bases, with 10 bases left between them. CDR3 size: 14 residues. Per the germline V gene, CDR1 is MGHRA and CDR2 is YSYEKL.

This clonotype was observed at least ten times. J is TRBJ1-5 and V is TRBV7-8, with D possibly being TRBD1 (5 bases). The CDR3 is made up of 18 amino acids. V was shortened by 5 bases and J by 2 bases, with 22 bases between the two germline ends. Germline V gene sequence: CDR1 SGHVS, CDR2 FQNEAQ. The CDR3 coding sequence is TGTGCCAGCAGCGAGATAGTTTTGGGGGAAGGAGGCAATCAGCCCCAGCATTTT. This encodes CASSEIVLGEGGNQPQHF.